This T cell receptor (beta chain) emerged from a study of blood T cell repertoires in COVID-19 (dated by TCRdb to the early 2020s). Background on the whole study: Samples covering the acute and convalescent phases of COVID-19 were provided by collaborators in the United States, Italy and Spain. Nearly every sample came with metadata listing a de-identified subject ID, COVID-19 status, age in years and sex. The repertoires were made available in a free public database intended to serve as a resource for research on the immune response to SARS-CoV-2. Samples came from the ongoing ImmuneRACE study (first 160 participants) plus 1,254 subjects from 6 global collaborators. The prospective study material was composed of cDNA or gDNA derived from T cells, B-cell-depleted T cells, or PBMCs. Subjects who had been exposed to COVID-19, were actively infected with it, or had recovered from it provided the deeply sampled blood TCRbeta repertoires that made up the dataset. HLA class I and class II types, where available, came from metadata supplied by the sample provider rather than from assay-based typing. What the authors observed across the whole study: How much clinical and demographic metadata was included differed by source and by participant, and the metadata was provided uncurated.

The immunoSEQ Assay, a bias-controlled multiplex PCR, was used to amplify TCRbeta CDR3 regions from genomic DNA. For the original study's pipeline: The number of nucleated cells in each sample was estimated from the amplification of reference gene primers within the assay. Sequence reads were collapsed and filtered to measure the absolute abundance of every unique TCRbeta CDR3 rearrangement. For each sample, productive Simpson clonality was calculated as the square root of Simpson's diversity index across productive rearrangements. Drawn from immuneACCESS, this table holds only the in-frame rearrangements with V and J called that TCRdb kept. Clones are partly lost; checked studies trace under half to an unresolved V gene and leave the rest unexplained. That table furnishes V, J and clone size, whereas the DNA furnished D and trimming. A total of 350,000 to 500,000 clones appear in this sample, 70% to 90% of them only once. Approximately 1.5% of the sample rests with the top ten.

Participants in the prospective study were enrolled through a virtual design, were aged roughly 18 to 100 years, and lived in approximately 25 United States geographic areas. To assign participants to cohorts, the prospective study relied on clinical history that participants themselves reported in a screening survey and a study questionnaire. Exposed participants were defined as having been in contact with someone with a PCR-confirmed or clinician-diagnosed COVID-19 case within 2 weeks of study entry. Mobile phlebotomists in the prospective study collected whole blood, serum and a nasopharyngeal or oropharyngeal swab from every participant. Participants in the prospective study had the option to provide additional blood draws and questionnaires over a 2-month period. Prospective study blood samples were shipped either frozen or at room temperature before DNA extraction. Turning to this clone: Its antigen remains unidentified. The sample holds no much larger clone one base away, and base qualities are not on file.

This clonotype was obtained from a woman younger than 35 who had been exposed to COVID-19. The sequencing input was PBMCs or T cells enriched from blood (not recorded which).

The bases read TGTGCCACCCAGGGTTTCCCGGGAGACGAGCAGTTCTTC. This encodes CATQGFPGDEQFF. The chain employs TRBV28 and TRBJ2-1; TRBD2 might be the D gene, on 6 matching bases. V is cut by 10 bases and J by 10 bases, and the space between the germline ends is 20 bases. From the germline V gene, CDR1 is MDHEN and CDR2 is SYDVKM. There are 13 amino acids in the CDR3, from cysteine to phenylalanine inclusive. The entry retains the CDR3 DNA only, 39 bases that are in frame from base 1. Extended through the reference TRBV28 and TRBJ2-1 proteins, this CDR3 yields the full variable domain: DVKVTQSSRYLVKRTGEKVFLECVQDMDHENMFWYRQDPGLGLRLIYFSYDVKMKEKGDIPEGYSVSREKKERFSLILESASTNQTSMYLCATQGFPGDEQFFGPGTRLTVL.